A single sample gave rise to the 9 T cell receptor beta chains below, sequenced in a study of blood T cell repertoires in COVID-19. Only in-frame clones appear in the TCRdb table, and some are missing; sequencing was by immunoSEQ multiplex PCR. Of roughly 90,000 clones detected, around four fifths appear once; the ten largest clones hold less than 2.5%. The sequencing sample was made of peripheral blood. These receptors were collected from a woman aged 65 to 85 with acute or convalescent COVID-19.

The chain joins TRBV5-1 to TRBJ2-1, with 13 positions matching TRBD2. Germline V gene data show CDR1 as SGHRS and CDR2 as YFSETQ. The V segment lost 7 bases and the J segment 9 bases; nucleotides outside the gene matches: 7. CDR3 length: 14 residues. The CDR3 spells CASGTSGGDAEQFF. The CDR3 nucleotides are TGCGCCAGCGGTACTAGCGGGGGGGACGCTGAGCAGTTCTTC.

The chain couples TRBV5-1 to TRBJ1-4; TRBD1 aligns across 7 bases. The CDR3 runs 13 residues. Germline V CDR1 and CDR2: SGHRS, YFSETQ. Germline trimming cut 5 bases from V and 8 bases from J; bases unmatched to any gene: 6. Written as DNA, the CDR3 is TGCGCCAGCAGGCCCTCGACAGGGGAAAAACTGTTTTTT. Its translation: CASRPSTGEKLFF.

The chain carries TRBV5-1 and TRBJ2-5, with 11 bases aligning to TRBD1. The CDR3 contains 16 residues. CDR1 is SGHRS and CDR2 is YFSETQ in the germline V gene. The V segment lost 3 bases and the J segment 4 bases; nucleotides outside the gene matches: 8. The CDR3 sequence is CASSSTGTGGAETQYF. In nucleotides, the CDR3 is TGCGCCAGCAGCTCAACCGGGACAGGGGGTGCAGAGACCCAGTACTTC.

The chain is built from TRBV19 and TRBJ1-4; D perhaps matches TRBD1 (6 bases). The V gene's germline CDR1 is LNHDA and CDR2 SQIVND (reference sequence). There are 15 residues in the CDR3. Trimming cost V 7 bases and J 0 bases, with 12 bases left between them. The CDR3 DNA is TGTGCCAGTACCCCGGACAGTGCAACTAATGAAAAACTGTTTTTT. Translated: CASTPDSATNEKLFF.

This clone came up a few times. The chain is built from TRBV19 and TRBJ1-1, with D uncertain. Germline V lookup: CDR1 LNHDA, CDR2 SQIVND (reference sequence). Trimming took off 7 bases at V and 3 bases at J, with 12 bases between the two ends. This CDR3 is 13 amino acids long. In DNA form, the CDR3 reads TGTGCCAGTACCGCCGAGGGCTACACTGAAGCTTTCTTT. It yields the protein CASTAEGYTEAFF.

The chain recombines TRBV12-5 with TRBJ2-3; D ambiguous. The CDR3 totals 14 residues. Trimming pared 2 bases from V and 4 bases from J, leaving 10 bases between. Germline V gene lookup returns CDR1 LGHNT and CDR2 FRNRAP. CDR3 region: CASGLSGGSDTQYF. The CDR3, as DNA: TGTGCTAGTGGTTTGTCTGGCGGATCAGATACGCAGTATTTT.

The chain couples TRBV24-1 to TRBJ2-7; 7 nucleotides line up with TRBD2. V lost 9 bases, J lost 1 base, and 8 bases stayed unmatched. Germline CDR1 is KGHDR and CDR2 is SFDVKD. This CDR3 contains 14 residues. CDR3 nucleotides: TGTGCCACCTCTCCAGCGGGATCTTCCTACGAGCAGTACTTC. Translating gives CATSPAGSSYEQYF.

The chain couples TRBV4-1 to TRBJ1-6; 8 nucleotides line up with TRBD1. CDR1 MGHRA and CDR2 YSYEKL come from the germline V gene. This CDR3 is 16 amino acids long. J was trimmed by 9 bases and V by 4 bases; bases with no gene match: 11. The CDR3 bases are TGCGCCAGCAGCCGCCTATTCGGACAGGGTAGTTCACCCCTCCACTTT. It encodes CASSRLFGQGSSPLHF.

This clone was detected only a few times. V is TRBV5-1 and J is TRBJ1-6; no definite D call. V lost 0 bases and J 10 bases, leaving 14 bases between the germline ends. The CDR3 extends over 15 amino acids. CDR1 is SGHRS, CDR2 YFSETQ, per germline. The CDR3 sequence is CASSLGPESGSPLHF. DNA of the CDR3: TGCGCCAGCAGCTTGGGGCCAGAGTCAGGCTCACCCCTCCACTTT.